Each of the 10 T cell receptor beta chains below was sequenced from the same sample in a study of molecular identifiers for immune sequencing clone quantification. A single record per CDR3 protein comes from TCRdb applying MiXCR to the PCR reads. This table holds approximately 670,000 distinct CDR3 sequences, about 20% found once. Sequencing was carried out using naive CD8+ T cells from blood, with Jurkat cell RNA spiked in. The subset here: FACS-sorted CD8+CD4-CCR7+CD45RA+ naive T cells. The receptors here all came from a human donor in good health. Some libraries in this study had Jurkat cell RNA spiked in.

In its sample, this clonotype was seen a few times. The chain is built from TRBV9 and TRBJ2-5, with 9 bases that match TRBD1. Germline lookup yields CDR1 SGDLS and CDR2 YYNGEE. The V segment lost 0 bases and the J segment 2 bases; nucleotides outside the gene matches: 11. This CDR3 comprises 18 residues. The CDR3 region has the DNA TGTGCCAGCAGCGTAGCTTCCCCTGGGACAGGGTCTCAAGAGACCCAGTACTTC. Translating gives CASSVASPGTGSQETQYF.

Points on this clonotype: Sequence at one end of the junction differs from germline and may be a read error. V usage is TRBV10-3 and J usage is TRBJ1-5, with D hard to call. CDR1 is ENHRY and CDR2 is SYGVKD in the germline V gene. The CDR3 has 13 residues. CDR3 loop: CAISEVENQPRHF. The CDR3 DNA reads TGTGCCATCAGTGAGGTGGAGAATCAGCCCCGGCATTTT.

The V call is TRBV10-2, the J call TRBJ2-1; 9 nucleotides line up with TRBD2. There are 16 residues in the CDR3. CDR1 and CDR2 (germline): WSHSY, SAAADI. V trimming: 4 bases; J trimming: 6 bases; junction bases outside the gene matches: 10. CDR3 amino acids: CASSGVGGGAGNEQFF. CDR3 sequence (DNA): TGCGCCAGCAGTGGGGTTGGCGGGGGGGCGGGCAATGAGCAGTTCTTC.

This clonotype showed up just a few times. This CDR3 reads CASSEKVSLSSYEQYF. In DNA form, the CDR3 reads TGTGCCAGCAGTGAAAAAGTTAGTCTTAGCTCCTACGAGCAGTACTTC. V usage is TRBV6-1 and J usage is TRBJ2-7; D is uncertain. In germline, CDR1 is MNHNS, CDR2 SASEGT. The V end lost 2 bases, the J end lost 0 bases, and 14 bases lay between the germline ends. The CDR3 covers 16 residues.

This sequence joins TRBV28 and TRBJ2-1, with TRBD2 identical over 7 bases. Germline loops: CDR1 MDHEN, CDR2 SYDVKM. The CDR3 is made up of 15 amino acids. The V segment lost 3 bases and the J segment 9 bases; nucleotides outside the gene matches: 11. This chain's CDR3 is CASSFLAATLGEQFF. In DNA form, the CDR3 reads TGTGCCAGCAGTTTTCTAGCGGCTACCCTGGGTGAGCAGTTCTTC.

This clonotype was seen a few times. The CDR3 region has the DNA TGCAGCGTCCTAGGGAGAGGGCAGTTCTCCTACGAGCAGTACTTC. Protein sequence: CSVLGRGQFSYEQYF. The chain is built from TRBV29-1 and TRBJ2-7; maybe TRBD2 (5 bases). CDR3 length: 15 residues. Trimming left V 6 bases short and J 0 bases short, with 18 bases between. Looked up from germline, CDR1 is SQVTM and CDR2 is ANQGSEA.

This chain uses TRBV29-1 with TRBJ2-7; 10 bases agree with TRBD2. This CDR3 has 14 amino acids. Trimming removed 5 bases from V and 1 base from J; junction bases left unmatched: 5. Per the germline V gene, CDR1 is SQVTM and CDR2 is ANQGSEA. The CDR3 DNA reads as TGCAGCGTTTCCCTAGCGGGGGCATCCTACGAGCAGTACTTC. It yields the protein CSVSLAGASYEQYF.

This chain joins TRBV14 and TRBJ2-5; TRBD2 is a possible D gene (6 bases). V lost 2 bases to trimming and J lost 2 bases, with 15 bases between them. CDR1 and CDR2 from the germline V gene are SGHDN and FVKESK. The CDR3 runs to 16 residues. CDR3 sequence reads: CASSQFKGRGQETQYF. The CDR3 coding sequence is TGTGCCAGCAGCCAATTCAAAGGACGGGGGCAAGAGACCCAGTACTTC.

Concerning this clonotype itself: A read error may explain this, as a much larger clone is one base away. This rearrangement joins TRBV25-1 to TRBJ2-7; 10 bases are a match to TRBD2. This CDR3 is 13 amino acids long. V gave up 6 bases and J gave up 9 bases; unmatched junction bases: 8. Per germline, CDR1 MGHDK and CDR2 SYGVNS. In DNA form, the CDR3 reads TGTGCCAGCAGACCAGCGGGAGGGCTGGCGCAGTACTTC. Residues: CASRPAGGLAQYF.

This clonotype has at least ten counts. The genes are TRBV19 and TRBJ2-5; possibly TRBD1 for D (5 bases). Germline loops: CDR1 LNHDA, CDR2 SQIVND (reference sequence). The CDR3 totals 16 residues. V was pared by 4 bases and J by 5 bases, with 20 bases between. CDR3 sequence (DNA): TGTGCCAGTAGTAACCGGACAAGTCCCACCCACGAGACCCAGTACTTC. It is translated as CASSNRTSPTHETQYF.